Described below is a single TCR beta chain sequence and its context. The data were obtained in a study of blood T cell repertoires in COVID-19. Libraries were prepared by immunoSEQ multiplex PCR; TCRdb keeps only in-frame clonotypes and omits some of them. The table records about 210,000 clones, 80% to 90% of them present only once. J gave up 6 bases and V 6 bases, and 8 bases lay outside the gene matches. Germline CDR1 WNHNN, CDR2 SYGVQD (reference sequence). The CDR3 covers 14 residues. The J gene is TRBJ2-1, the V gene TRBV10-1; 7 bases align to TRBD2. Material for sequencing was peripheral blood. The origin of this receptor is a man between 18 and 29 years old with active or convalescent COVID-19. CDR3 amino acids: CASSRDYGSNEQFF. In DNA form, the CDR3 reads TGCGCCAGCAGCCGGGACTACGGCTCCAATGAGCAGTTCTTC.